The rows below give T cell receptor beta chains drawn from one sample of a study of T-cell reconstitution after alpha-beta-depleted transplantation in children. TCRdb reprocessed the PCR reads via MiXCR and lists one record per CDR3 protein. The sample records around 190,000 distinct CDR3 sequences, approximately 7% being singletons. This specimen consisted of PBMCs, obtained before TCRalphabeta/CD19-depleted stem cell transplant. These receptors all stem from a boy aged 2 to 10 with acute lymphoblastic leukemia, due to receive a stem cell transplant. Each CDR3 is given with its conserved first and last residue. A D gene is named only where the DNA matches it firmly. Only part of the rows carry a size: once, few, many, or a class if the clone is expanded.

TRBJ2-3 NA NA TRBV11-3 14 CASSFTRGADTQYF TGTGCCAGCAGCTTTACAAGGGGCGCAGATACGCAGTATTTT
TRBJ1-2 NA NA TRBV28 16 CASSLIVQGGIDGYTF TGTGCCAGCAGTTTAATTGTCCAGGGCGGGATTGATGGCTACACCTTC
TRBJ1-2 many NA TRBV29-1 14 CSVARQAQDYGYTF TGCAGCGTTGCTCGCCAGGCTCAAGACTATGGCTACACCTTC
TRBJ2-7 many NA TRBV20-1 15 CSARKWAGTGYEQYF TGCAGTGCTAGAAAATGGGCGGGGACTGGCTACGAGCAGTACTTC
TRBJ1-1 many NA TRBV7-6 15 CASSPGRGLNTEAFF TGTGCCAGCAGCCCAGGGCGGGGGCTGAACACTGAAGCTTTCTTT
TRBJ2-7 many TRBD1 TRBV12-3/TRBV12-4 14 CASREGQGPTKQYF TGTGCCAGCAGGGAAGGACAGGGACCTACGAAGCAGTACTTC
TRBJ1-6 NA TRBD1 TRBV7-2 16 CASSLVGRQGYSPLHF TGTGCCAGCAGCTTAGTGGGGAGACAGGGGTATTCACCCCTCCACTTT
TRBJ2-3 many NA TRBV12-5 15 CASGLGTGSTDTQYF TGTGCTAGTGGTTTGGGGACGGGGAGCACAGATACGCAGTATTTT
TRBJ2-1 NA TRBD1 TRBV28 18 CASSEHLTGTGSYNEQFF TGTGCCAGCAGTGAACACTTAACCGGGACAGGGTCCTACAATGAGCAGTTCTTC
TRBJ2-7 many NA TRBV3-1 13 CASSLRTSYEQYF TGTGCCAGCAGCCTCCGGACATCCTACGAGCAGTACTTC
TRBJ2-7 many NA TRBV20-1 13 CSASSHAAYEQYF TGCAGTGCCAGCTCGCACGCGGCCTACGAGCAGTACTTC
TRBJ2-7 NA NA TRBV7-9 14 CASSRQLDSYEQYF TGTGCCAGCAGTCGACAACTGGATTCCTACGAGCAGTACTTC
TRBJ2-7 many TRBD2 TRBV28 14 CAAARLAGGKEQYF TGTGCCGCAGCCCGACTAGCGGGAGGCAAGGAGCAGTACTTC
TRBJ1-2 NA NA TRBV29-1 13 CSCCEGVNYGYTF TGCAGCTGCTGCGAGGGGGTTAACTATGGCTACACCTTC
TRBJ2-2 many NA TRBV7-2 16 CASTLGGNIGAGELFF TGTGCCAGCACCCTAGGGGGGAATATTGGGGCCGGGGAGCTGTTTTTT
TRBJ2-1 many NA TRBV2 12 CASSASGAEVIF TGTGCCAGCAGTGCAAGTGGGGCCGAGGTAATTTTC
TRBJ2-1 NA TRBD2 TRBV27 16 CASSLSGTSGYHEQFF TGTGCCAGCAGTTTATCTGGGACTAGCGGTTACCACGAGCAGTTCTTC
TRBJ2-2 many TRBD1 TRBV25-1 14 CASGGQGDTGELFF TGTGCCAGCGGGGGACAGGGAGACACCGGGGAGCTGTTTTTT
TRBJ2-1 many NA TRBV20-1 15 CSARGLGPSFNEQFF TGCAGTGCTAGGGGACTTGGTCCATCGTTCAATGAGCAGTTCTTC
TRBJ2-7 many NA TRBV7-6 15 CASSLVSGSSYEQYF TGTGCCAGCAGCTTAGTGAGCGGCAGCTCCTACGAGCAGTACTTC
TRBJ2-5 NA NA TRBV11-2 14 CASSGSGRQETQYF TGTGCCAGCAGTGGCTCAGGGCGCCAAGAGACCCAGTACTTC
TRBJ1-1 NA TRBD1 TRBV28 15 CASSPTTGMRTEAFF TGTGCCAGCAGTCCAACGACAGGGATGAGGACTGAAGCTTTCTTT
TRBJ2-2 many TRBD2 TRBV24-1 17 CATSDLSRGGEDGELFF TGTGCCACCAGTGATTTATCTCGCGGGGGGGAGGACGGGGAGCTGTTTTTT
TRBJ2-3 many NA TRBV20-1 14 CSAATGFGTDTQYF TGCAGTGCAGCGACAGGCTTTGGCACAGATACGCAGTATTTT
TRBJ2-1 many NA TRBV4-3 15 CASSYGGGTYNEQFF TGCGCCAGCAGCTATGGAGGGGGAACCTACAATGAGCAGTTCTTC
TRBJ1-5 NA NA TRBV10-2 16 CASSEAAGGGGQPQHF TGCGCCAGCAGTGAGGCGGCTGGCGGGGGCGGTCAGCCCCAGCATTTT
TRBJ2-2 many NA TRBV6-2/TRBV6-3 15 CASSYSRLPVRELFF TGTGCCAGCAGTTACTCTAGGCTACCTGTCCGGGAGCTGTTTTTT
TRBJ2-7 many TRBD1 TRBV7-2 14 CASSFIGQGYEQYF TGTGCCAGCAGCTTTATCGGACAGGGGTACGAGCAGTACTTC
TRBJ2-5 few TRBD2 TRBV15 16 CATSRIALAGAETQYF TGTGCCACCAGCAGAATTGCCCTAGCGGGAGCGGAGACCCAGTACTTC
TRBJ1-2 few NA TRBV29-1 13 CSVEERRGSGYTF TGCAGCGTTGAAGAACGGCGAGGGAGTGGCTACACCTTC
TRBJ1-2 few TRBD1 TRBV5-1 12 CASGTGAYGYTF TGCGCCAGCGGGACAGGGGCCTATGGCTACACCTTC
TRBJ2-2 few NA TRBV6-1 16 CASSEYTGPNTGELFF TGTGCCAGCAGTGAATACACGGGGCCGAACACCGGGGAGCTGTTTTTT
TRBJ1-2 few NA TRBV7-9 15 CASSLTVGRDYGYTF TGTGCCAGCAGCTTAACCGTGGGGCGGGACTATGGCTACACCTTC
TRBJ2-1 many NA TRBV4-3 15 CASSQDGGAYNEQFF TGCGCCAGCAGCCAAGATGGGGGCGCCTACAATGAGCAGTTCTTC
TRBJ1-2 many TRBD1 TRBV28 14 CASNSGTVFPGYTF TGTGCCAGCAACTCCGGGACAGTCTTTCCCGGCTACACCTTC
TRBJ2-7 few TRBD1 TRBV11-2 19 CASSLDFPVRTGANYEQYF TGTGCCAGCAGCTTAGATTTCCCCGTCCGGACAGGGGCTAACTACGAGCAGTACTTC
TRBJ2-1 many NA TRBV5-5 17 CASSLSPSLSSYNEQFF TGTGCCAGCAGCTTGTCCCCCAGCTTGAGCTCCTACAATGAGCAGTTCTTC
TRBJ2-7 many NA TRBV27 14 CASSFYHFGHEQYF TGTGCCAGCAGTTTTTATCACTTCGGCCACGAGCAGTACTTC
TRBJ1-3 NA NA TRBV28 14 CASISWSSGNTIYF TGTGCCAGCATCAGCTGGTCCTCTGGAAACACCATATATTTT
TRBJ1-2 many NA TRBV29-1 12 CSGTGTNYGYTF TGCAGCGGTACAGGGACTAACTATGGCTACACCTTC
TRBJ2-5 few NA TRBV20-1 12 CSRMGARETQYF TGCAGTCGCATGGGGGCGCGGGAGACCCAGTACTTC